This T cell receptor (beta chain) was observed in a study of blood T cell repertoires in COVID-19. This clone appeared once. Libraries were prepared by immunoSEQ multiplex PCR; TCRdb keeps only in-frame clonotypes and omits some of them. The data show roughly 190,000 clones, around nine tenths seen once. V lost 4 bases, J lost 2 bases, and 6 bases stayed unmatched. CDR1 and CDR2 (germline): SGHAT, FQNNGV. The CDR3 spans 15 residues. This clonotype originated in a man aged 70 or older with acute or convalescent COVID-19. The source material was peripheral blood. The chain carries TRBV11-2 and TRBJ2-3; 7 bases line up with TRBD2. In DNA, the CDR3 is TGTGCCAGCAGCTACAGCGGGATTGACACAGATACGCAGTATTTT. Translated, it gives CASSYSGIDTDTQYF.